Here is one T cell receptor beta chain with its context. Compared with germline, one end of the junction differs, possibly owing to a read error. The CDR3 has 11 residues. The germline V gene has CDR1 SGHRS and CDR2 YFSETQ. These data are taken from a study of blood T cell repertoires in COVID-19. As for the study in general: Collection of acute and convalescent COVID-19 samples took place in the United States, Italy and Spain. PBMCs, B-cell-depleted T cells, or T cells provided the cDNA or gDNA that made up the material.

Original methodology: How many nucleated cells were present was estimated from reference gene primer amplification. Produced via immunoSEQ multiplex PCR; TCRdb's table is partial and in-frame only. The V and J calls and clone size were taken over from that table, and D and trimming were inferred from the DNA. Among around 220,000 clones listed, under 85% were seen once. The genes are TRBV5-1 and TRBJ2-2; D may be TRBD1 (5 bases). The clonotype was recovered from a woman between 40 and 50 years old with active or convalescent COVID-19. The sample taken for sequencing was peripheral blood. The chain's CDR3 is CASSISGALFF. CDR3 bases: TGCGCCAGCAGCATCAGTGGGGCGCTGTTTTTT.